The 20 T cell receptor beta chains below come from one sample, sequenced in a study of T cell repertoires in cytomegalovirus infection. These receptors lack a known antigen. One entry per CDR3 protein, called by TCRdb with MiXCR from the reads. The table has 550,000 to 850,000 distinct CDR3 sequences, about 30% seen once. This specimen was cultured PBMCs, taken from culture after CMV antigen stimulation. These receptor sequences come from a human donor in good health (CMV status not recorded). Some clones in this sample may be carry-over from other donors' samples.

V and J are TRBV6-7 and TRBJ2-7; D tentatively reads TRBD1 or TRBD2 (5 bases each). TRBV6-7 has ORF status, its function being uncertain. V was cut by 6 bases and J by 5 bases, with 17 bases left in between. The CDR3 totals 14 residues. CDR3 DNA: TGTGCCAGCAGCCGACGGGACGGGACGGACGAGCAGTACTTC. Translated: CASSRRDGTDEQYF.

This sequence joins TRBV2 and TRBJ2-3, with a possible D match to TRBD2 (6 bases). Per the germline V gene, CDR1 is SNHLY and CDR2 is FYNNEI. Trimming shortened V by 7 bases and J by 4 bases, and 21 bases separated the two germline ends. CDR3 length equals 16 residues. This chain's CDR3 is CASKGRLVGLADTQYF. For the CDR3, the DNA is TGTGCCAGCAAGGGCCGACTAGTGGGGCTCGCAGATACGCAGTATTTT.

This clonotype was picked up many times. J is TRBJ2-1 and V is TRBV7-8; D uncertain. CDR3 length: 14 amino acids. V dropped 7 bases and J dropped 2 bases, with 12 bases sitting between them. Germline V gene sequence: CDR1 SGHVS, CDR2 FQNEAQ. CDR3 sequence: CASNPLAPYNEQFF. DNA for the CDR3: TGTGCCAGCAACCCTTTGGCCCCCTACAATGAGCAGTTCTTC.

This clonotype was seen ten or more times. The chain combines TRBV7-2 with TRBJ1-2; D remains unclear. CDR3 size: 13 residues. The V gene lost 8 bases and the J gene lost 4 bases, with 14 bases spanning the gap. Germline values: CDR1 SGHTA, CDR2 FQGNSA. The CDR3: CASGPPVIYGYTF. The CDR3 DNA sequence: TGTGCCAGCGGCCCCCCTGTTATCTATGGCTACACCTTC.

With regard to this clonotype: Possible read error: a much larger clone is one base away. V gene TRBV7-2 combines with J gene TRBJ2-7; the D gene is possibly TRBD1 (5 bases). V lost 9 bases, J lost 0 bases, and 12 bases lay in between. CDR1 SGHTA and CDR2 FQGNSA come from the germline V gene. This CDR3 comprises 13 residues. The CDR3 DNA is TGTGCCAGGAGTCGACAGAGCTCCTACGAGCAGTACTTC. This sequence encodes CARSRQSSYEQYF.

The chain uses TRBV19 and TRBJ2-1; 10 nucleotides agree with TRBD2. Germline V gene sequence: CDR1 LNHDA, CDR2 SQIVND (reference sequence). The CDR3 extends over 14 amino acids. V dropped 7 bases and J dropped 8; count of bases not matched to a gene: 8. Written as DNA, the CDR3 is TGTGCCAGTATGTCCAGCGGGAGGGCCTATGAGCAGTTCTTC. Protein: CASMSSGRAYEQFF.

The chain combines TRBV5-5 with TRBJ2-7; 10 bases agree with TRBD1. This CDR3 comprises 14 residues. The trim removed 7 bases at V and 5 bases at J, leaving 9 bases unmatched. Germline CDR1 is SGHKS and CDR2 is YYEKEE (reference sequence). The chain's CDR3 is CASRRGGQGDEQYF. CDR3 coding DNA: TGTGCCAGCCGGCGCGGTGGACAGGGGGACGAGCAGTACTTC. Combining the CDR3 with reference TRBV5-5 and TRBJ2-7 gives the whole variable domain DAGVTQSPTHLIKTRGQQVTLRCSPISGHKSVSWYQQVLGQGPQFIFQYYEKEERGRGNFPDRFSARQFPNYSSELNVNALLLGDSALYLCASRRGGQGDEQYFGPGTRLTVT.

This clonotype was seen only a few times. This rearrangement joins TRBV28 to TRBJ2-5; possibly TRBD1 for D (5 bases). Germline CDR1 MDHEN, CDR2 SYDVKM. The CDR3 has 13 residues. V lost 5 bases, J lost 1 base, and 8 bases lay in between. The CDR3 here is CASSHRIQETQYF. In DNA, the CDR3 is TGTGCCAGCAGTCACAGGATCCAAGAGACCCAGTACTTC.

The V and J genes are TRBV20-1 and TRBJ2-1; 16 bases are a match to TRBD2. The CDR3 has 16 amino acids. J gave up 6 bases and V 6 bases, and 8 bases lay outside the gene matches. The germline V gene encodes CDR1 DFQATT and CDR2 SNEGSKA (reference sequence). This CDR3 is CSAADGTSGRANEQFF. The CDR3 nucleotides are TGCAGTGCAGCGGACGGGACTAGCGGGAGGGCCAATGAGCAGTTCTTC.

The V gene is TRBV10-3, the J gene TRBJ1-6; unclear D gene. V lost 0 bases and J 14 bases, leaving 14 bases between the germline ends. The germline gives CDR1 ENHRY, CDR2 SYGVKD. CDR3 length equals 14 residues. CDR3: CAISESTQYVSLHF. As DNA, the CDR3 is TGTGCCATCAGTGAGTCGACTCAGTACGTGTCCCTCCACTTT.

Only a few counts were recorded for this clonotype. The V call is TRBV7-2, the J call TRBJ2-5, with TRBD2 matching 9 bases. V gave up 6 bases and J gave up 3 bases; unmatched junction bases: 8. Per germline, CDR1 SGHTA and CDR2 FQGNSA. CDR3 length: 15 amino acids. Written as DNA, the CDR3 is TGTGCCAGCAGTATACATGGCGGGGGGGAAGAGACCCAGTACTTC. Translated, it gives CASSIHGGGEETQYF.

This chain uses TRBV5-1 with TRBJ2-5; D possibly uses TRBD1 or TRBD2 (5 bases each). This CDR3 contains 14 residues. Germline values: CDR1 SGHRS, CDR2 YFSETQ. The V and J ends lost 2 bases and 5 bases respectively, with 13 bases between them. The CDR3 region is CASSFGAGLETQYF. The DNA of the CDR3 is TGCGCCAGCAGCTTCGGGGCGGGTCTGGAGACCCAGTACTTC.

The sample holds a few counts of this clonotype. The J gene is TRBJ2-3, the V gene TRBV5-4, with 9 bases fitting TRBD2. Unmatched junction bases numbered 5, after V lost 4 bases and J lost 2 bases. CDR1 SGHNT and CDR2 YYREEE come from the germline V gene (reference sequence). CDR3 size: 15 residues. The CDR3 DNA is TGTGCCAGCAGCCGAACTAGCGGGCCCACAGATACGCAGTATTTT. The encoded protein is CASSRTSGPTDTQYF.

V and J are TRBV12-3 or TRBV12-4 and TRBJ1-5, with D perhaps TRBD1 (5 bases). Deletions cut 1 base from V and 5 bases from J, with 9 bases between. This CDR3 has 14 amino acids. The CDR3 DNA is TGTGCCAGCAGTTTAGGGACACCAGATCAGCCCCAGCATTTT. Its protein product is CASSLGTPDQPQHF.

To note about this clonotype: A junction boundary mismatches the germline segment, possibly from a read error. The chain carries TRBV12-3 or TRBV12-4 and TRBJ1-1; no clear D gene. This CDR3 is built from 14 residues. CDR3: CACSPVGMNTEAFF. CDR3 bases: TGTGCCTGCAGCCCGGTGGGGATGAACACTGAAGCTTTCTTT.

This chain joins TRBV6-2 or TRBV6-3 and TRBJ2-6; 9 bases map to TRBD1. CDR3 length equals 17 residues. V was clipped by 7 bases and J by 0 bases; unmatched bases: 7. CDR1 and CDR2 from the germline V gene are MNHEY and SVGEGT. The CDR3 DNA sequence: TGTGCCAGCATCCGGGGACAGGGATTCTCTGGGGCCAACGTCCTGACTTTC. Protein product: CASIRGQGFSGANVLTF.

This clonotype was seen repeatedly, ten times or more. The chain is built from TRBV7-6 and TRBJ2-5; 12 bases map to TRBD1. The germline V gene encodes CDR1 SGHVS and CDR2 FNYEAQ. Losses at the gene ends were 5 bases for V and 2 bases for J; bases not matched to a gene: 3. This CDR3 is 15 amino acids long. In DNA form, the CDR3 reads TGTGCCAGCAGCCGGGACAGGGGGCGTCAAGAGACCCAGTACTTC. It is translated as CASSRDRGRQETQYF.

V is TRBV3-1 and J is TRBJ1-1, with 9 nucleotides matching TRBD1. CDR1 is LGHDT and CDR2 is YNNKEL in the germline V gene (reference sequence). The CDR3 length is 13 residues. Trimming removed 0 bases from V and 7 bases from J; junction bases left unmatched: 0. The DNA for the CDR3 is TGTGCCAGCAGCCAAGAGGGACAGGGTGAAGCTTTCTTT. Its protein is CASSQEGQGEAFF. Full variable domain (remainder filled in from reference TRBV3-1 and TRBJ1-1): DTAVSQTPKYLVTQMGNDKSIKCEQNLGHDTMYWYKQDSKKFLKIMFSYNNKELIINETVPNRFSPKSPDKAHLNLHINSLELGDSAVYFCASSQEGQGEAFFGQGTRLTVV.

The V and J genes are TRBV7-9 and TRBJ2-7; D may correspond to TRBD1 or TRBD2 (5 bases each). Between the trimmed V and J ends, which lost 5 bases and 6 bases, there was a span of 20 bases. This CDR3 region has 15 residues. Germline-derived CDR1 and CDR2 are SEHNR and FQNEAQ (reference sequence). The DNA for the CDR3 is TGTGCCAGCAGCGAAAGGGACCGATTGTTAGGCGAGCAGTACTTC. Its translation: CASSERDRLLGEQYF.

The chain recombines TRBV3-1 with TRBJ1-2, with TRBD1 matching over 10 bases. This CDR3 comprises 17 residues. J gave up 8 bases and V 0 bases, and 12 bases lay outside the gene matches. Germline V lookup: CDR1 LGHDT, CDR2 YNNKEL (reference sequence). CDR3 bases: TGTGCCAGCAGCCAAGATCCTGCCGGGGACAGGGGAAGGGGCTACACCTTC. This sequence encodes CASSQDPAGDRGRGYTF.